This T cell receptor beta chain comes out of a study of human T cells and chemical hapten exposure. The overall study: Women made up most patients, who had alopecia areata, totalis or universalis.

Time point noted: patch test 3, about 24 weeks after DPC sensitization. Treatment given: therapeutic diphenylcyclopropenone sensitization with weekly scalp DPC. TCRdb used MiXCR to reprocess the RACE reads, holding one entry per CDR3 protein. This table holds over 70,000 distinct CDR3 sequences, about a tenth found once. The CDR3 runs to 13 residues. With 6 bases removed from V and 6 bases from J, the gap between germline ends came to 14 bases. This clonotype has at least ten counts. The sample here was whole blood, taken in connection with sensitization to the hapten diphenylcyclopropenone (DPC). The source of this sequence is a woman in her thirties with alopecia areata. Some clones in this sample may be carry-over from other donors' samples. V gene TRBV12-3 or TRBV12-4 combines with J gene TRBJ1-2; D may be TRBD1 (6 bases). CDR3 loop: CASSPWGANGYTF. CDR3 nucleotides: TGTGCCAGCAGCCCGTGGGGGGCCAATGGCTACACCTTC.